Listed below are T cell receptor beta chains from one sample, sequenced in a study of prognosis after radiotherapy for stage I lung cancer. TCRdb called the multiplex PCR reads again in MiXCR, with one record for every CDR3 protein. The data hold about 36,000 distinct CDR3 sequences, with approximately 32% observed a single time. This specimen was PBMCs, taken before or after stereotactic body radiation therapy (not recorded which). These receptors were collected from a donor at least 50 years old with non-small cell lung cancer. Both conserved end residues are part of each CDR3. A D gene is named only where the DNA matches it firmly. Clone size is shown for a subset of rows, as once, few, many or a class of expanded clone.

clone size,J gene,V gene,D gene,CDR3 protein,CDR3 DNA
.,TRBJ1-1,TRBV6-9,.,CASSYENTEAFF,TGTGCCAGCAGTTACGAGAACACTGAAGCTTTCTTT
many,TRBJ2-2,TRBV3-1,.,CASSQNRRDTATGELFF,TGTGCCAGCAGCCAAAACCGCCGGGACACCGCCACCGGGGAGCTGTTTTTT
medium-sized,TRBJ1-2,TRBV20-1,.,CSARGFNYGYTF,TGCAGTGCCAGAGGGTTTAACTATGGCTACACCTTC
.,TRBJ2-2,TRBV12-3/TRBV12-4,.,CASSIKPWELFF,TGCGCCAGCAGTATAAAACCCTGGGAGCTGTTTTTT
many,TRBJ2-1,TRBV12-3/TRBV12-4,.,CATSRGAVYNEQFF,TGTGCCACCTCACGGGGGGCGGTTTACAATGAGCAGTTCTTC
many,TRBJ1-5,TRBV5-5,TRBD1,CASSLEGASNQPQHF,TGTGCCAGCAGCTTGGAGGGGGCGAGTAATCAGCCCCAGCATTTT
many,TRBJ2-7,TRBV12-3/TRBV12-4,TRBD1,CASSSGQLGEQYF,TGTGCCAGCAGTTCGGGACAGCTTGGCGAGCAGTACTTC
many,TRBJ1-3,TRBV6-1,TRBD1,CASRPRGPGNTIYF,TGTGCCAGCAGACCCAGGGGGCCTGGAAACACCATATATTTT
.,TRBJ2-5,TRBV27,TRBD1,CASSSRTGGWETQYF,TGTGCCAGCAGTTCCAGGACAGGGGGCTGGGAGACCCAGTACTTC
many,TRBJ2-1,TRBV15,.,CATSRGDRLLYNEQFF,TGTGCCACCAGCAGGGGAGACAGGTTGCTCTACAATGAGCAGTTCTTC
many,TRBJ2-3,TRBV5-1,.,CASSQGPPAGDTQYF,TGCGCCAGCAGCCAGGGACCGCCCGCGGGAGATACGCAGTATTTT
many,TRBJ2-7,TRBV11-2,TRBD1,CASRQTGIPYEQYF,TGTGCCAGCAGACAGACAGGGATCCCCTACGAGCAGTACTTC
many,TRBJ1-3,TRBV4-3,TRBD1,CASSRHLLAGQGELSGNTIYF,TGCGCCAGCAGCCGTCATCTCCTAGCTGGACAGGGCGAACTCTCTGGAAACACCATATATTTT
.,TRBJ2-4,TRBV20-1,TRBD1,CSGQGGTVGNIQYF,TGCAGTGGACAGGGGGGAACCGTCGGAAACATTCAGTACTTC
many,TRBJ1-3,TRBV15,.,CATSRDLRGGTGNTIYF,TGTGCCACCAGCAGAGATCTGAGGGGAGGAACTGGAAACACCATATATTTT
many,TRBJ2-2,TRBV9,.,CASSYAPGRFPGELFF,TGTGCCAGCAGCTATGCCCCCGGACGGTTTCCCGGGGAGCTGTTTTTT
many,TRBJ1-5,TRBV18,.,CASSRSGDSNQPQHF,TGTGCCAGCTCTCGGTCCGGAGATAGCAATCAGCCCCAGCATTTT
many,TRBJ1-5,TRBV20-1,TRBD1,CSALLRRTGYPYSNQPQHF,TGCAGTGCTCTCCTCAGGAGGACAGGGTACCCCTATAGCAATCAGCCCCAGCATTTT
medium-sized,TRBJ1-6,TRBV20-1,.,CSARSGESPLHF,TGCAGTGCTAGATCGGGAGAGTCACCCCTCCACTTT
many,TRBJ1-4,TRBV7-9,.,CASSLSEKLFF,TGTGCCAGCAGCCTCAGTGAAAAACTGTTTTTT
many,TRBJ1-5,TRBV30,TRBD1,CAWAQGNQSQHF,TGTGCCTGGGCACAGGGGAATCAGTCCCAGCATTTT
.,TRBJ2-2,TRBV27,.,CASSWTGVVGELFF,TGTGCCAGCAGTTGGACGGGAGTGGTCGGGGAGCTGTTTTTT
many,TRBJ1-5,TRBV6-4,TRBD1,CASSEGQGLAQHF,TGTGCCAGCAGTGAAGGACAGGGATTGGCCCAGCATTTT
.,TRBJ2-2,TRBV28,TRBD2,CASSLYAGGPGTVELFF,TGTGCCAGCAGTTTATATGCGGGGGGTCCCGGAACCGTGGAGCTGTTTTTT
.,TRBJ2-7,TRBV7-6,.,CASSLSTGEQYF,TGTGCCAGCAGCCTCTCCACGGGAGAGCAGTACTTC
.,TRBJ2-7,TRBV6-1,TRBD2,CASGAAGGGPRTSSYEQYF,TGTGCCAGCGGAGCTGCCGGGGGGGGCCCAAGAACCAGCTCCTACGAGCAGTACTTC
many,TRBJ2-7,TRBV7-9,.,CASSLRVSYEQYF,TGTGCCAGCAGTCTACGGGTTTCCTACGAGCAGTACTTC
many,TRBJ2-5,TRBV6-1,TRBD1,CASSSGTGGRYQETQYF,TGTGCCAGCAGCTCCGGGACAGGGGGCCGGTACCAAGAGACCCAGTACTTC
many,TRBJ2-2,TRBV2,.,CASTRESTTGELFF,TGTGCCAGCACAAGAGAATCAACTACCGGGGAGCTGTTTTTT
many,TRBJ2-6,TRBV29-1,.,CSVARDSGANVLTF,TGCAGCGTTGCCAGGGACTCTGGGGCCAACGTCCTGACTTTC
many,TRBJ2-7,TRBV20-1,.,CSARGPTGGDEQYF,TGCAGTGCTAGAGGCCCCACAGGGGGGGATGAGCAGTACTTC
many,TRBJ1-1,TRBV9,TRBD1,CASSASRGRVNTEAFF,TGTGCCAGCAGCGCCAGCAGGGGGCGGGTGAACACTGAAGCTTTCTTT
.,TRBJ2-2,TRBV28,.,CAITGTPITGELFF,TGTGCCATTACCGGGACTCCTATCACCGGGGAGCTGTTTTTT
many,TRBJ2-3,TRBV18,.,CASSPGQGSVTDTQYF,TGTGCCAGCTCACCGGGGCAGGGAAGCGTCACAGATACGCAGTATTTT
many,TRBJ2-1,TRBV29-1,TRBD2,CSVSSGGAIEQFF,TGCAGCGTCTCTAGCGGGGGGGCTATAGAACAGTTCTTC
many,TRBJ2-7,TRBV18,.,CASSPDRESDEQYF,TGTGCCAGCTCACCTGACAGAGAGTCCGACGAGCAGTACTTC
many,TRBJ1-1,TRBV13,TRBD1,CASSSRTGVRTEAFF,TGTGCCAGCAGCTCAAGGACAGGGGTTAGAACTGAAGCTTTCTTT
medium-sized,TRBJ1-2,TRBV13,.,CASSLGRGGEDGYTF,TGTGCCAGCAGCTTAGGCCGGGGGGGGGAGGATGGCTACACCTTC
many,TRBJ2-3,TRBV7-2,.,CASSTTYLATDTQYF,TGTGCCAGCAGCACAACTTACCTAGCGACGGATACGCAGTATTTT
.,TRBJ1-2,TRBV19,TRBD1,CARGQGTYGYTF,TGTGCCAGGGGACAGGGGACCTATGGCTACACCTTC
many,TRBJ1-6,TRBV30,.,CAWSPVSNSPLHF,TGTGCCTGGAGTCCAGTTTCTAATTCACCCCTCCACTTT
once,TRBJ1-1,TRBV7-2,.,CANSFRHGRTEAFF,TGTGCCAACAGCTTTCGACATGGACGCACTGAAGCTTTCTTT
medium-sized,TRBJ1-3,TRBV6-1,.,CASSGSDTIYF,TGTGCCAGCAGTGGCAGCGACACCATATATTTT
many,TRBJ1-1,TRBV5-1,.,CASSFDGDTLNTEAFF,TGCGCCAGCAGCTTTGATGGGGACACCTTGAACACTGAAGCTTTCTTT
many,TRBJ2-3,TRBV6-2/TRBV6-3,.,CASKTGTGQTDTQYF,TGTGCCAGCAAGACAGGGACTGGCCAAACAGATACGCAGTATTTT
medium-sized,TRBJ1-6,TRBV2,.,CASSGNSPLHF,TGTGCCAGCAGCGGGAATTCACCCCTCCACTTT
medium-sized,TRBJ1-2,TRBV6-2/TRBV6-3,.,CASSGQTGGYTF,TGTGCCAGCAGCGGACAGACTGGCGGCTACACCTTC
.,TRBJ2-7,TRBV28,.,CASSWGMISYEQYF,TGTGCCAGCAGTTGGGGGATGATATCCTACGAGCAGTACTTC
many,TRBJ2-7,TRBV5-4,TRBD2,CASSVGGGIYEQYF,TGTGCCAGCAGCGTCGGCGGGGGAATTTACGAGCAGTACTTC
.,TRBJ1-1,TRBV5-1,TRBD1,CASQGRQGMNTEAFF,TGCGCCAGTCAAGGACGACAGGGAATGAACACTGAAGCTTTCTTT
many,TRBJ1-6,TRBV11-2,.,CASSPGLASPLHF,TGTGCCAGCAGCCCAGGACTGGCTTCACCCCTCCACTTT
many,TRBJ1-6,TRBV28,TRBD1,CAYDPPDRDWSSYNSPLHF,TGTGCTTACGATCCCCCGGACAGGGATTGGAGCTCCTATAATTCACCCCTCCACTTT
many,TRBJ2-7,TRBV6-4,.,CASRPGTHDEQYF,TGTGCCAGCAGGCCCGGGACACACGACGAGCAGTACTTC
.,TRBJ1-1,TRBV6-1,.,CASMTSRWVEAFF,TGTGCCAGCATGACAAGTCGTTGGGTTGAAGCTTTCTTT
few,TRBJ2-5,TRBV5-6,.,CASSPSGRKQETQYF,TGTGCCAGCAGCCCGTCCGGACGGAAGCAAGAGACCCAGTACTTC
.,TRBJ2-1,TRBV24-1,.,CATSDFRADSYNDQFF,TGTGCCACCAGTGATTTTAGAGCGGATTCCTACAATGATCAGTTCTTC
many,TRBJ2-5,TRBV20-1,TRBD1,CSARTGGETQYF,TGCAGTGCCCGGACAGGGGGGGAGACCCAGTACTTC